This T cell receptor (beta chain) was profiled in a study of T cell responses to AZD1222 COVID-19 vaccine. The CDR3 runs to 16 residues. V lost 7 bases, J lost 4 bases, and 8 bases stayed unmatched. CDR1 LGHDT and CDR2 YNNKEL come from the germline V gene (reference sequence). Sequencing was performed with immunoSEQ multiplex PCR; in TCRdb, only in-frame clones are kept and a portion is missing. Altogether around 95,000 clones are present, less than 90% being singletons, with the ten largest covering under 2%. The sequence was collected from an adult in good health. This sample comprised peripheral blood, obtained on day 0 of AZD1222 vaccination. The chain carries TRBV3-1 (or the pseudogene TRBV3-2) and TRBJ2-5; 14 bases fit TRBD2. CDR3 sequence (DNA): TGTGCCAGCACCAAGGGACTAGCGGGAGAGGGAGAGACCCAGTACTTC. It is translated as CASTKGLAGEGETQYF.